The TCR beta chain described here comes from a study of shared clonotypes between healthy human individuals. Study at large: Per-donor plates numbered three CD4 naive, three CD4 memory, two CD8 naive and one CD8 memory.

Replicate PCRs for sorted subsets used 200 ng DNA; this equaled 30,000 to 35,000 T cell genomes. Original analysis: Filtering differed because ImmunoSEQ produced junction-only sequences that carried no quality scores. Here immunoSEQ multiplex PCR was the method, and the copy in TCRdb shows in-frame clones only, minus some. That table supplies the V and J calls and clone size; D and trimming were determined from the DNA. The table lists roughly 2,500,000 clones, 93% of them singletons. The germline gives CDR1 MNHNS, CDR2 SASEGT. V gave up 2 bases and J gave up 7 bases, with 9 bases separating them. This CDR3 spans 14 amino acids.

Sequenced input: naive CD4+ T cells from PBMCs. Subset meaning: CD45RA+ positively selected. The rearrangement links TRBV6-1 to TRBJ1-6; D might be TRBD1 (6 bases). This receptor was taken from a young man in good health. Some clones in this sample may be carry-over from other donors' samples. The CDR3 DNA follows: TGTGCCAGCAGTGAAATAGGGGGAAATTCACCCCTCCACTTT. This gives the protein CASSEIGGNSPLHF.